The 5 T cell receptor beta chains given below trace back to one sample, sequenced in a study of OX40 agonist ivuxolimab in advanced cancers. Clones were read by immunoSEQ multiplex PCR, and TCRdb kept only the in-frame ones, dropping some. The sample lists under 40,000 clones; 75% to 95% were seen once. The specimen comprised CD4+ or CD8+ T cells sorted from blood, sampled in a trial of the OX40 agonist ivuxolimab. Every receptor here comes from an adult with an advanced solid tumor such as melanoma, head and neck, liver or kidney cancer.

The rearrangement links TRBV4-1 to TRBJ1-1; perhaps TRBD1 as D (5 bases). CDR3 size: 15 residues. CDR1 is MGHRA, CDR2 YSYEKL, per germline. The germline V and J ends were trimmed by 2 bases and 4 bases, with 14 bases remaining between them. The CDR3 region is CASSQTLGRATEAFF. CDR3 nucleotides: TGCGCCAGCAGCCAAACTCTGGGCAGGGCCACTGAAGCTTTCTTT.

The chain has TRBV6-5 and TRBJ2-7; 9 bases match TRBD1. The CDR3 has 14 residues. CDR1 and CDR2 from the germline V gene are MNHEY and SVGAGI. The V segment lost 7 bases and the J segment 6 bases; nucleotides outside the gene matches: 10. For the CDR3, the DNA is TGTGCCAGCACTTTTGGACAGGGGTTGAGCGAGCAGTACTTC. Translation: CASTFGQGLSEQYF.

The rearrangement links TRBV28 to TRBJ1-1; D possibly corresponds to TRBD1 (5 bases). The CDR3 covers 16 residues. V was shortened by 6 bases and J by 0 bases, with 17 bases between the two germline ends. Germline CDR1 is MDHEN and CDR2 is SYDVKM. This chain's CDR3 is CASSPHRDALNTEAFF. As DNA, the CDR3 is TGTGCCAGCAGCCCCCACCGGGACGCTCTGAACACTGAAGCTTTCTTT.

The CDR3 DNA sequence: TGCGCCAGCAGTCAGGAGAAAACAGGGTCTTCCTACGAGCAGTACGTC. Amino acid sequence: CASSQEKTGSSYEQYV. J is TRBJ2-7 and V is TRBV23-1; the D gene is possibly TRBD1 (6 bases). TRBV23-1 is given ORF status, its function remaining uncertain. The V gene lost 3 bases and the J gene lost 1 base, with 16 bases spanning the gap. The CDR3 contains 16 residues.

This clone has a single count. This chain uses TRBV28 with TRBJ2-7; 7 bases are shared with TRBD1. This CDR3 contains 15 residues. Trimming removed 4 bases from V and 2 bases from J; junction bases left unmatched: 8. Germline V CDR1 and CDR2: MDHEN, SYDVKM. The CDR3, as DNA: TGTGCCAGCAGTTCTACTGGACAGGAAACCTACGAGCAGTACTTC. It codes for CASSSTGQETYEQYF. The full variable domain, rest sourced from reference TRBV28 and TRBJ2-7, is DVKVTQSSRYLVKRTGEKVFLECVQDMDHENMFWYRQDPGLGLRLIYFSYDVKMKEKGDIPEGYSVSREKKERFSLILESASTNQTSMYLCASSSTGQETYEQYFGPGTRLTVT.